Each of the 24 T cell receptor beta chains below was sequenced from the same sample in a study of human T cells and chemical hapten exposure. TCRdb reanalysed the RACE reads using MiXCR and keeps one entry per CDR3 protein. The repertoire holds around 100,000 distinct CDR3 sequences, with roughly 11% as singletons. Time point defined: patch test 1, 2 weeks after DPC sensitization. Treatment noted: therapeutic diphenylcyclopropenone sensitization with weekly scalp DPC. Sample: whole blood, taken in connection with sensitization to the hapten diphenylcyclopropenone (DPC). The receptors were gathered from a woman in her thirties or forties with alopecia areata. Some clones in this sample may be carry-over from other donors' samples.

This clonotype was seen repeatedly, ten times or more. The rearrangement uses TRBV6-2 or TRBV6-3 and TRBJ2-1; the match to TRBD2 covers 13 bases. Losses at the gene ends were 6 bases for V and 4 bases for J; bases not matched to a gene: 3. The V gene's germline CDR1 is MNHEY and CDR2 SVGEGT. The CDR3 runs 15 residues. CDR3 protein: CASRPLAGGYNEQFF. Written as DNA, the CDR3 is TGTGCCAGCAGGCCACTAGCGGGGGGGTACAATGAGCAGTTCTTC.

Only a few counts were recorded for this clonotype. V and J are TRBV6-2 or TRBV6-3 and TRBJ2-3; D remains unclear. Germline-derived CDR1 and CDR2 are MNHEY and SVGEGT. The V end lost 2 bases, the J end lost 2 bases, and 17 bases lay between the germline ends. The CDR3 is made up of 17 amino acids. For the CDR3, the DNA is TGTGCCAGCAGTTACCACCCTGCTAAGTCCCTCACAGATACGCAGTATTTT. This sequence encodes CASSYHPAKSLTDTQYF.

In its sample, this clonotype was seen a few times. This sequence joins TRBV15 and TRBJ1-5; tentatively, D is TRBD1 (6 bases). V lost 8 bases and J 6 bases, leaving 14 bases between the germline ends. The CDR3 extends over 13 amino acids. Germline values: CDR1 LNHNV, CDR2 YYDKDF (reference sequence). The CDR3 DNA sequence: TGTGCCACCCAAGAAGGGGGGGGTCAGCCCCAGCATTTT. It encodes CATQEGGGQPQHF.

This clonotype was counted at least ten times. The J gene is TRBJ2-7, the V gene TRBV4-3; tentatively, D is TRBD2 (7 bases). CDR1 LGHNA and CDR2 YSLEER come from the germline V gene. The CDR3 is 15 amino acids. V gave up 2 bases and J gave up 2 bases, with 13 bases separating them. CDR3 nucleotide sequence: TGCGCCAGCAGCCAAAGATGGCGGGGGCCCTACGAGCAGTACTTC. Residues: CASSQRWRGPYEQYF.

The J gene is TRBJ1-2, the V gene TRBV7-3; D is ambiguous. Trimming took off 4 bases at V and 8 bases at J, with 17 bases between the two ends. Looked up from germline, CDR1 is SGHTA and CDR2 is FQGTGA. The CDR3 is 14 residues long. In nucleotides, the CDR3 is TGTGCCAGCAGCTCCGCCCCCCCAGTAGTAGGCTACACCTTC. Translating it yields CASSSAPPVVGYTF.

This clonotype was picked up a small number of times. V gene TRBV12-5 combines with J gene TRBJ2-3; 7 positions match TRBD2. Germline CDR1 is LGHNT and CDR2 is FRNRAP. The V and J ends lost 7 bases and 2 bases, in that order; junction bases with no gene match: 6. This CDR3 is built from 14 residues. The CDR3 loop reads CASASRDYTDTQYF. Here the CDR3 DNA reads TGTGCTAGTGCTTCTCGGGACTACACAGATACGCAGTATTTT.

This chain joins TRBV7-8 and TRBJ2-1; TRBD1 matches at 9 bases. Losses at the gene ends were 1 base for V and 4 bases for J; bases not matched to a gene: 5. CDR3 size: 16 residues. Germline V gives CDR1 SGHVS, CDR2 FQNEAQ. Written as DNA, the CDR3 is TGTGCCAGCAGCTTAGTACAGGGGGCGTCATACAATGAGCAGTTCTTC. Its protein is CASSLVQGASYNEQFF.

This clonotype has a handful of counts. The gene calls are TRBV20-1 and TRBJ2-1; the D is unclear. The germline V and J ends were trimmed by 6 bases and 6 bases, with 15 bases remaining between them. The CDR3 covers 13 residues. Germline CDR1 and CDR2: DFQATT and SNEGSKA (reference sequence). CDR3 sequence: CSARMTAFNEQFF. The DNA of the CDR3 is TGCAGTGCCCGTATGACTGCCTTCAATGAGCAGTTCTTC.

In its sample, this clonotype was seen many times. The rearrangement links TRBV25-1 to TRBJ2-7, with TRBD2 identical over 7 bases. The CDR3 loop spans 18 amino acids. V shed 2 bases, J shed 5 bases, and the junction held 18 bases outside the gene matches. Germline CDR1 MGHDK, CDR2 SYGVNS. The CDR3 loop reads CASSENPLSSGIDHEQYF. In nucleotides, the CDR3 is TGTGCCAGCAGTGAAAACCCTCTTTCCAGCGGGATAGACCACGAGCAGTACTTC.

This clonotype was picked up many times. The chain employs TRBV28 and TRBJ2-7; D is possibly TRBD1 (6 bases). The germline V gene encodes CDR1 MDHEN and CDR2 SYDVKM. The CDR3 has 13 residues. V lost 7 bases to trimming and J lost 2 bases, with 12 bases between them. The CDR3 loop is CASKDSLTYEQYF. The CDR3 DNA is TGTGCCAGCAAGGACAGTCTTACCTACGAGCAGTACTTC.

This clonotype was seen many times. This rearrangement joins TRBV10-3 to TRBJ2-1; 9 bases are a match to TRBD2. The CDR3 sequence is 15 residues long. Germline CDR1 is ENHRY and CDR2 is SYGVKD. J lost 7 bases, V lost 2 bases, and 6 bases had no gene match. CDR3 region: CAISELAGTGNEQFF. In DNA, the CDR3 is TGTGCCATCAGTGAGCTAGCGGGAACGGGAAATGAGCAGTTCTTC.

V and J are TRBV20-1 and TRBJ1-2; a possible D gene is TRBD1 (6 bases). V lost 6 bases to trimming and J lost 5 bases, with 25 bases between them. The CDR3 consists of 16 residues. The V gene's germline CDR1 is DFQATT and CDR2 SNEGSKA (reference sequence). The CDR3 nucleotides read TGCAGTGCCATAACCCCATCGACAGGCGGGATTTATGGCTACACCTTC. It specifies CSAITPSTGGIYGYTF.

This chain connects TRBV29-1 to TRBJ1-5; TRBD1 is a possible D gene (5 bases). This CDR3 has 15 amino acids. Trimming pared 2 bases from V and 7 bases from J, leaving 18 bases between. Germline loops: CDR1 SQVTM, CDR2 ANQGSEA. The CDR3 loop reads CSVELPGGMDQPQHF. The DNA for the CDR3 is TGCAGCGTTGAACTGCCCGGGGGAATGGACCAGCCCCAGCATTTT.

V gene TRBV6-5 combines with J gene TRBJ1-1, with D perhaps TRBD1 (5 bases). Between the trimmed V and J ends, which lost 7 bases and 4 bases, there was a span of 19 bases. CDR1 and CDR2 from the germline V gene are MNHEY and SVGAGI. This CDR3 is built from 15 residues. The CDR3 coding sequence is TGTGCCAGCACCTCACGGGGGGGTCAAGGCACTGAAGCTTTCTTT. This encodes CASTSRGGQGTEAFF.

This clonotype was picked up a small number of times. The chain links TRBV5-4 to TRBJ2-7, with no clear D. The ends were cut back, 0 bases at V and 3 bases at J, with 16 bases in the middle. The CDR3 loop spans 16 amino acids. CDR1 and CDR2 (germline): SGHNT, YYREEE (reference sequence). CDR3 coding DNA: TGTGCCAGCAGCTTGGGTCAGAGCCCTACCTTCTACGAGCAGTACTTC. Its translation: CASSLGQSPTFYEQYF.

CDR3 sequence reads: CASSPAGVGGYTF. CDR3 coding DNA: TGTGCCAGCTCACCGGCAGGGGTCGGAGGCTACACCTTC. V gene TRBV18 combines with J gene TRBJ1-2; possible D gene TRBD1, 6 bases. CDR3 length: 13 amino acids. Trimming took off 3 bases at V and 8 bases at J, with 13 bases between the two ends. CDR1 and CDR2 from the germline V gene are KGHSH and LQKENI.

The chain is built from TRBV20-1 and TRBJ2-3; perhaps TRBD1 as D (6 bases). Germline-derived CDR1 and CDR2 are DFQATT and SNEGSKA (reference sequence). This CDR3 is 13 amino acids long. V was cut by 7 bases and J by 1 base, with 12 bases left in between. The CDR3 loop reads CSGRDTRTDTQYF. In nucleotides, the CDR3 is TGCAGTGGCCGGGACACCCGCACAGATACGCAGTATTTT.

This clonotype was observed many times. This chain links TRBV6-6 with TRBJ1-5; D gene unclear. This CDR3 region has 14 residues. The germline V gene encodes CDR1 MNHNY and CDR2 SVGAGI (reference sequence). V was clipped by 4 bases and J by 0 bases, with 7 bases between them. This chain's CDR3 is CASSFIDSNQPQHF. In DNA form, the CDR3 reads TGTGCCAGCAGTTTTATCGATAGCAATCAGCCCCAGCATTTT.

This clonotype was found many times. The J gene is TRBJ1-2, the V gene TRBV28; 8 bases agree with TRBD1. V shed 6 bases and J 3 bases; nucleotides not matched to a gene: 6. Germline V gene sequence: CDR1 MDHEN, CDR2 SYDVKM. The length of the CDR3 is 14 residues. The CDR3 protein is CASSPGTGHYGYTF. CDR3 nucleotide sequence: TGTGCCAGCAGCCCAGGGACAGGCCACTATGGCTACACCTTC.

This clonotype was counted ten times or more. The J gene is TRBJ2-4, the V gene TRBV12-3 or TRBV12-4, with D perhaps TRBD2 (7 bases). The V end lost 0 bases, the J end lost 9 bases, and 12 bases lay between the germline ends. The CDR3 covers 14 residues. CDR3 sequence (DNA): TGTGCCAGCAGTTTAGCAGGGAGGGGGAGCATTCAGTACTTC. Translated, it gives CASSLAGRGSIQYF.

V is TRBV15 and J is TRBJ2-7; the match to TRBD1 covers 7 bases. Trimming took 4 bases from V and 7 from J; bases not matched to a gene: 7. Germline CDR1 is LNHNV and CDR2 is YYDKDF (reference sequence). The length of the CDR3 is 13 residues. In DNA form, the CDR3 reads TGTGCCACCAGCATGGGACAGTGGAGGGAGCAGTACTTC. It codes for CATSMGQWREQYF.

This clonotype turned up a few times. The chain carries TRBV6-2 or TRBV6-3 and TRBJ2-7, with 11 bases that match TRBD1. V lost 8 bases to trimming and J lost 3 bases; unmatched junction nucleotides: 3. Germline lookup yields CDR1 MNHEY and CDR2 SVGEGT. This CDR3 has 13 residues. CDR3 sequence (DNA): TGTGCCAGCGGGGGACAGGGGGTCTACGAGCAGTACTTC. Translated, it gives CASGGQGVYEQYF.

This clonotype has just a few counts. This chain uses TRBV19 with TRBJ2-2; D may be TRBD1 (5 bases). This CDR3 has 16 amino acids. Trimming removed 5 bases at V and 0 bases at J, with 13 bases between. Germline-derived CDR1 and CDR2 are LNHDA and SQIVND (reference sequence). The CDR3 sequence is CASSPRQRPNTGELFF. The CDR3 DNA reads TGTGCCAGTAGTCCGCGACAGCGTCCGAACACCGGGGAGCTGTTTTTT.

The genes are TRBV15 and TRBJ2-7; D may be TRBD1 (5 bases). Trimming left V 1 base short and J 2 bases short, with 9 bases between. This CDR3 is built from 14 residues. Germline CDR1 reads LNHNV; CDR2 reads YYDKDF (reference sequence). CDR3 bases: TGTGCCACCAGCAGAGGACCAGGGACCTACGAGCAGTACTTC. Translation: CATSRGPGTYEQYF.